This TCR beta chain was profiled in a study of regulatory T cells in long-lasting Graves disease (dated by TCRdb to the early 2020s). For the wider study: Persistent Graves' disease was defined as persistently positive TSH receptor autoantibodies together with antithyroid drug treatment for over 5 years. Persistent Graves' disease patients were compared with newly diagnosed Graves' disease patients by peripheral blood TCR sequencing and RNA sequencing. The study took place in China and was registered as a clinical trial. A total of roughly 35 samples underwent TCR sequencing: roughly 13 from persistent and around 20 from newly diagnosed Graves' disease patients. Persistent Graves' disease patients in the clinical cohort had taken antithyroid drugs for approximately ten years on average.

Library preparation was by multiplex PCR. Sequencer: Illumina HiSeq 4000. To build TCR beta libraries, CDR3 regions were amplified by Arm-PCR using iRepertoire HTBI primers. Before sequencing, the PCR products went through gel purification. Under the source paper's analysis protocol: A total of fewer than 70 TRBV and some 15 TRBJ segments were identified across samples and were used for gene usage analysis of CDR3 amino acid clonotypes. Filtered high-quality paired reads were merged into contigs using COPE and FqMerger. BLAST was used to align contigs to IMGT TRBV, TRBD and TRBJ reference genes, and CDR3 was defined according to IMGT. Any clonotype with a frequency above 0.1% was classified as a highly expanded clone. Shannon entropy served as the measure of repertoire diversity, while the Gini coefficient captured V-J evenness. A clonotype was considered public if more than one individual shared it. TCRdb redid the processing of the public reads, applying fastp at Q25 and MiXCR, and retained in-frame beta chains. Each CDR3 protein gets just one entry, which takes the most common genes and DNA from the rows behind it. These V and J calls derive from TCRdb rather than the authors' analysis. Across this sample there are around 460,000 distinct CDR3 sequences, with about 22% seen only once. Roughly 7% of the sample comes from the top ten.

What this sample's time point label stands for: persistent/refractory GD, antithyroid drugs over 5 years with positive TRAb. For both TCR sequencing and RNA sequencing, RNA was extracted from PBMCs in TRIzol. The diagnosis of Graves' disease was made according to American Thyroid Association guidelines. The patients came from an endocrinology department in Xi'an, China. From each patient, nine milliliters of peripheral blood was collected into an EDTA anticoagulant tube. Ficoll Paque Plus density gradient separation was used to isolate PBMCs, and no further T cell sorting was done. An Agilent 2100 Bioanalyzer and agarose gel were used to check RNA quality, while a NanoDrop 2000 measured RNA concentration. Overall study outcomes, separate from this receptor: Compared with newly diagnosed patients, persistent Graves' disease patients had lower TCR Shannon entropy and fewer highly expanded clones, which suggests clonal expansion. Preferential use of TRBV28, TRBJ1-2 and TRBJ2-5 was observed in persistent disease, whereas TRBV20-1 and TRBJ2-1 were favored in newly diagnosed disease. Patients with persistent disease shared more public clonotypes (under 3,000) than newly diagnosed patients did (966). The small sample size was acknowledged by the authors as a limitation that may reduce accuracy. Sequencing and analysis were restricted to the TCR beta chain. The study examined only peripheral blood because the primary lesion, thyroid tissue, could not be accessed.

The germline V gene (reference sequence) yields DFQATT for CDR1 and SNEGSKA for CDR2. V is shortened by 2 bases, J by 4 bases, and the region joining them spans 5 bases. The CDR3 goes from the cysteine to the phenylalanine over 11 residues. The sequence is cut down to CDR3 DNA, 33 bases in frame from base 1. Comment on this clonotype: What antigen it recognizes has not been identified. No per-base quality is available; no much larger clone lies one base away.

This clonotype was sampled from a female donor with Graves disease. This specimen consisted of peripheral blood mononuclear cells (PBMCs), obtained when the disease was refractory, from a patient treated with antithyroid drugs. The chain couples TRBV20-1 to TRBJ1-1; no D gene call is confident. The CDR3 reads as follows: CSARKGTEAFF. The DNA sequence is TGCAGTGCTAGAAAGGGCACTGAAGCTTTCTTT.